A selection of T cell receptor beta chains follows, all from one sample in a study of regulatory T cells. Clones were read by immunoSEQ multiplex PCR, and TCRdb kept only the in-frame ones, dropping some. There are over 25,000 clones in the sample; roughly 92% occur only once, and around 0.98% lies in the top ten. Sequencing was done on a sample of conventional CD4+ T cells sorted from blood. These receptors originate from a child aged 2 to 9 with CD3G deficiency. The CDR3 runs from the conserved cysteine through the conserved F or W. The D gene is left open where the match is weak. Part of the rows lack a size; the others show once, few, many or a class for expanded clones.

clone size: NA; V gene: TRBV28; J gene: TRBJ1-4; D gene: TRBD1; CDR3 protein: CASSPHVGTGDEKLFF; CDR3 DNA: TGTGCCAGCAGTCCGCATGTTGGGACAGGGGATGAAAAACTGTTTTTT
clone size: NA; V gene: TRBV6-1; J gene: TRBJ2-7; D gene: TRBD2; CDR3 protein: CASTRLAGSSYEQYF; CDR3 DNA: TGTGCCAGCACCCGACTAGCGGGATCCTCCTACGAGCAGTACTTC
clone size: NA; V gene: TRBV19; J gene: TRBJ2-1; D gene: TRBD2; CDR3 protein: CASSAEPPGLAGVTNEQFF; CDR3 DNA: TGTGCCAGTAGTGCGGAACCTCCGGGACTAGCGGGAGTTACAAATGAGCAGTTCTTC
clone size: NA; V gene: TRBV21-1; J gene: TRBJ2-5; D gene: NA; CDR3 protein: CASSKEQVGGYLETQYF; CDR3 DNA: TGTGCCAGCAGCAAAGAACAAGTCGGGGGTTATCTGGAGACCCAGTACTTC
clone size: once; V gene: TRBV10-3; J gene: TRBJ1-6; D gene: NA; CDR3 protein: CATAGARNSPLHF; CDR3 DNA: TGTGCCACCGCAGGGGCCAGGAATTCACCCCTCCACTTT
clone size: NA; V gene: TRBV7-9; J gene: TRBJ2-7; D gene: NA; CDR3 protein: CASSLAGGGEQYF; CDR3 DNA: TGTGCCAGCAGCTTGGCCGGTGGGGGAGAGCAGTACTTC
clone size: NA; V gene: TRBV28; J gene: TRBJ1-1; D gene: NA; CDR3 protein: CASSFRGTEAFF; CDR3 DNA: TGTGCCAGCAGTTTTCGGGGCACTGAAGCTTTCTTT
clone size: NA; V gene: TRBV6-1; J gene: TRBJ2-1; D gene: NA; CDR3 protein: CASSEPGGVKHEQFF; CDR3 DNA: TGTGCCAGCAGTGAACCTGGCGGGGTAAAACATGAGCAGTTCTTC
clone size: NA; V gene: TRBV6-1; J gene: TRBJ2-7; D gene: NA; CDR3 protein: CASSGRYYEQYF; CDR3 DNA: TGTGCCAGCAGCGGCAGGTACTACGAGCAGTACTTC
clone size: NA; V gene: TRBV28; J gene: TRBJ2-3; D gene: TRBD2; CDR3 protein: CASSRAGGSTDTQYF; CDR3 DNA: TGTGCCAGCAGTCGAGCGGGAGGGAGCACAGATACGCAGTATTTT
clone size: NA; V gene: TRBV6-1; J gene: TRBJ1-2; D gene: TRBD1; CDR3 protein: CASRTQGAHGYTF; CDR3 DNA: TGTGCCAGCAGGACACAGGGGGCGCATGGCTACACCTTC
clone size: NA; V gene: TRBV7-9; J gene: TRBJ2-1; D gene: NA; CDR3 protein: CASSQPTGSSYNEQFF; CDR3 DNA: TGTGCCAGCAGCCAACCGACCGGGAGCTCCTACAATGAGCAGTTCTTC
clone size: once; V gene: TRBV6-1; J gene: TRBJ1-1; D gene: TRBD1; CDR3 protein: CASSEFIRWTGEAFF; CDR3 DNA: TGTGCCAGCAGTGAGTTTATTCGATGGACAGGGGAAGCTTTCTTT
clone size: NA; V gene: TRBV28; J gene: TRBJ2-2; D gene: NA; CDR3 protein: CASSRQGGPFKKLFF; CDR3 DNA: TGTGCCAGCAGTCGCCAGGGCGGCCCGTTCAAGAAGCTGTTTTTT
clone size: NA; V gene: TRBV6-1; J gene: TRBJ2-7; D gene: NA; CDR3 protein: CASKGVEQYF; CDR3 DNA: TGTGCCAGCAAGGGAGTCGAGCAGTACTTC
clone size: NA; V gene: TRBV28; J gene: TRBJ2-7; D gene: NA; CDR3 protein: CASSLTPTYEQYF; CDR3 DNA: TGTGCCAGCAGTTTAACTCCTACCTACGAGCAGTACTTC
clone size: NA; V gene: TRBV5-1; J gene: TRBJ2-1; D gene: NA; CDR3 protein: CASSLGGGPGNEQFF; CDR3 DNA: TGCGCCAGCAGCTTGGGTGGCGGGCCTGGGAATGAGCAGTTCTTC
clone size: NA; V gene: TRBV19; J gene: TRBJ2-5; D gene: TRBD2; CDR3 protein: CASSIGVAGGVETQYF; CDR3 DNA: TGTGCCAGTAGTATAGGGGTAGCGGGAGGGGTGGAGACCCAGTACTTC
clone size: few; V gene: TRBV11-2; J gene: TRBJ2-1; D gene: NA; CDR3 protein: CASSFLRQQQFF; CDR3 DNA: TGTGCCAGCAGCTTTTTAAGACAGCAGCAGTTCTTC
clone size: NA; V gene: TRBV7-9; J gene: TRBJ2-3; D gene: NA; CDR3 protein: CASSSGTARTETQYF; CDR3 DNA: TGTGCCAGCAGCTCCGGGACGGCACGAACGGAGACGCAGTATTTT
clone size: NA; V gene: TRBV5-1; J gene: TRBJ1-3; D gene: NA; CDR3 protein: CASSLRSGISGNTIYF; CDR3 DNA: TGCGCCAGCAGCTTACGCTCAGGGATATCTGGAAACACCATATATTTT
clone size: few; V gene: TRBV7-9; J gene: TRBJ1-2; D gene: NA; CDR3 protein: CASSFGRENYGYTF; CDR3 DNA: TGTGCCAGCAGCTTCGGCAGGGAAAACTATGGCTACACCTTC
clone size: NA; V gene: TRBV28; J gene: TRBJ2-7; D gene: NA; CDR3 protein: CASSQRLYYEQYF; CDR3 DNA: TGTGCCAGCAGCCAGAGGCTTTACTACGAGCAGTACTTC
clone size: NA; V gene: TRBV7-9; J gene: TRBJ2-1; D gene: TRBD2; CDR3 protein: CASSPGRGYNEQFF; CDR3 DNA: TGTGCCAGCAGCCCGGGGCGGGGGTACAATGAGCAGTTCTTC
clone size: NA; V gene: TRBV5-1; J gene: TRBJ2-2; D gene: NA; CDR3 protein: CASSLMGPGVGGELFF; CDR3 DNA: TGCGCCAGCAGCTTGATGGGACCAGGGGTCGGCGGGGAGCTGTTTTTT
clone size: NA; V gene: TRBV19; J gene: TRBJ1-2; D gene: TRBD1; CDR3 protein: CATSTVGGSGYGYTF; CDR3 DNA: TGTGCCACGAGTACCGTAGGGGGCAGCGGCTATGGCTACACCTTC
clone size: NA; V gene: TRBV7-9; J gene: TRBJ2-7; D gene: TRBD1; CDR3 protein: CASSSDRGSYEQYF; CDR3 DNA: TGTGCCAGCAGCTCGGACAGGGGCTCGTACGAGCAGTACTTC
clone size: NA; V gene: TRBV28; J gene: TRBJ2-7; D gene: NA; CDR3 protein: CASSFSGRGVYEQYF; CDR3 DNA: TGTGCCAGCAGCTTCTCCGGCAGGGGTGTCTACGAGCAGTACTTC
clone size: NA; V gene: TRBV12-5; J gene: TRBJ2-2; D gene: NA; CDR3 protein: CASGLVRGGLRIGELFF; CDR3 DNA: TGTGCTAGTGGTTTGGTACGAGGTGGACTAAGGATCGGGGAGCTGTTTTTT
clone size: NA; V gene: TRBV28; J gene: TRBJ2-7; D gene: TRBD2; CDR3 protein: CASSNSGSPYEQYF; CDR3 DNA: TGTGCCAGCAGTAATAGCGGGAGCCCCTACGAGCAGTACTTC
clone size: NA; V gene: TRBV28; J gene: TRBJ1-1; D gene: NA; CDR3 protein: CASSSAAGTKGDTEAFF; CDR3 DNA: TGTGCCAGCAGTTCGGCGGCCGGGACTAAAGGGGACACTGAAGCTTTCTTT
clone size: NA; V gene: TRBV12-2; J gene: TRBJ2-7; D gene: NA; CDR3 protein: CASRLAGQGSGYEQYF; CDR3 DNA: TGTGCAAGTCGCTTAGCAGGACAGGGGAGCGGCTACGAGCAGTACTTC
clone size: NA; V gene: TRBV28; J gene: TRBJ2-1; D gene: NA; CDR3 protein: CASSFSWTGEQFF; CDR3 DNA: TGTGCCAGCAGTTTCTCCTGGACTGGAGAGCAGTTCTTC
clone size: NA; V gene: TRBV7-9; J gene: TRBJ1-1; D gene: TRBD1; CDR3 protein: CASSLQQGSEAFF; CDR3 DNA: TGTGCCAGCAGCTTACAACAGGGGTCTGAAGCTTTCTTT
clone size: NA; V gene: TRBV28; J gene: TRBJ1-2; D gene: NA; CDR3 protein: CASGEYDYGYTF; CDR3 DNA: TGTGCCAGCGGGGAATATGACTATGGCTACACCTTC
clone size: NA; V gene: TRBV4-1; J gene: TRBJ2-6; D gene: NA; CDR3 protein: CASSQEASRWDVLTF; CDR3 DNA: TGCGCCAGCAGCCAAGAGGCCTCCCGGTGGGACGTCCTGACTTTC
clone size: NA; V gene: TRBV28; J gene: TRBJ1-2; D gene: NA; CDR3 protein: CASSRLGYGYTF; CDR3 DNA: TGTGCCAGCAGCCGACTGGGATATGGCTACACCTTC
clone size: NA; V gene: TRBV19; J gene: TRBJ2-4; D gene: TRBD1; CDR3 protein: CASSSGGLLAKNIQYF; CDR3 DNA: TGTGCCAGTAGCTCAGGGGGTTTACTAGCCAAAAACATTCAGTACTTC
clone size: NA; V gene: TRBV5-1; J gene: TRBJ2-1; D gene: TRBD1; CDR3 protein: CASSLGTGTGGYDEQFF; CDR3 DNA: TGCGCCAGCAGCTTGGGGACCGGGACAGGGGGCTACGATGAGCAGTTCTTC
clone size: NA; V gene: TRBV5-1; J gene: TRBJ2-3; D gene: NA; CDR3 protein: CASSLTGVSTDTQYF; CDR3 DNA: TGCGCCAGCAGCTTGACGGGAGTGAGCACAGATACGCAGTATTTT
clone size: NA; V gene: TRBV18; J gene: TRBJ1-2; D gene: NA; CDR3 protein: CASSPGLIDYGYTF; CDR3 DNA: TGTGCCAGCTCACCAGGCCTTATAGACTATGGCTACACCTTC
clone size: NA; V gene: TRBV28; J gene: TRBJ2-4; D gene: NA; CDR3 protein: CASSLGAGFSKNIQYF; CDR3 DNA: TGTGCCAGCAGTTTAGGGGCAGGGTTTAGCAAAAACATTCAGTACTTC
clone size: NA; V gene: TRBV28; J gene: TRBJ1-5; D gene: TRBD1; CDR3 protein: CASSPGTALRKPQHF; CDR3 DNA: TGTGCCAGCAGTCCCGGGACAGCCCTTCGTAAGCCCCAGCATTTT
clone size: NA; V gene: TRBV5-1; J gene: TRBJ2-4; D gene: TRBD2; CDR3 protein: CASSPGGPDNIQYF; CDR3 DNA: TGCGCCAGCAGCCCGGGAGGCCCTGACAACATTCAGTACTTC
clone size: NA; V gene: TRBV10-2; J gene: TRBJ1-2; D gene: TRBD1; CDR3 protein: CASSGKTGGYGYTF; CDR3 DNA: TGCGCCAGCAGTGGAAAAACAGGGGGGTATGGCTACACCTTC
clone size: NA; V gene: TRBV28; J gene: TRBJ2-1; D gene: TRBD2; CDR3 protein: CASRLALYNEQFF; CDR3 DNA: TGTGCCAGTCGACTAGCGCTATACAATGAGCAGTTCTTC